This T cell receptor beta chain was found in a study of Ad26.COV2.S vaccination and SARS-CoV-2 variants. Whole-study context: The donor was enrolled in the Ad26.COV2.S arm of the COV1001 trial.

Treatment: some 20 received Ad26.COV2.S at low or high dose, single or two shots; several received placebo; per-sample allocation not given. Samples were taken on day 63 after the first vaccine or placebo injection. This adult donor, from Boston, was 18-55 years old. Points on this clone: Antigen: not known.

Clones were sequenced by immunoSEQ multiplex PCR, and TCRdb holds only the in-frame ones, with some missing. The data show about 280,000 clones, more than 70% seen once. Trimming took 2 bases from V and 8 from J; bases not matched to a gene: 3. From germline, CDR1 is GTSNPN and CDR2 SVGIG (reference sequence). The CDR3 covers 13 residues. Study-wide results and limits: The TCR-based breadth and depth measures might underestimate overall T cell responses. The placebo group had lower spike-specific TCR breadth than the vaccine recipients did.

This receptor was identified in a person between 18 and 65 years old who received the Ad26.COV2.S COVID-19 vaccine or a placebo. This material consisted of peripheral blood, taken in a trial of Ad26.COV2.S vaccine versus placebo. The chain is built from TRBV30 and TRBJ2-1; 10 bases fit TRBD2. The CDR3 loop is CAWSNLAGDEQFF. Written as DNA, the CDR3 is TGTGCCTGGAGTAATCTAGCGGGAGATGAGCAGTTCTTC.